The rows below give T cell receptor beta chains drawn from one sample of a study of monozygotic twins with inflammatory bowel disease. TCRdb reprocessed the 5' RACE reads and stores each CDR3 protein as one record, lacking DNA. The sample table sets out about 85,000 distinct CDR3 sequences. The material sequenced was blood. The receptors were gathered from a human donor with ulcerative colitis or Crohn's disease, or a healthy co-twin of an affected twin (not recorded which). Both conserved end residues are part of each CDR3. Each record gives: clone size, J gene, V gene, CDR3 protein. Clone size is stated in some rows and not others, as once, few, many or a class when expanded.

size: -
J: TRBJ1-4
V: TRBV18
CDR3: CASSPAEKLFF

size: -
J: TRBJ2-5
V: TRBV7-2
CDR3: CASSQEETQYF

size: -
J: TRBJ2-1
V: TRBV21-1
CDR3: CASSKRFPRDRGNEQFF

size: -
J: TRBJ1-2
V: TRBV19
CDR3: CASSIPPRGGYTF

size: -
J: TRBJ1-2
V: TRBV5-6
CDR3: CASSLFDRAGANYGYTF

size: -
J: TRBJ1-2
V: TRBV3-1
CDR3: CASSPGTGIYGYTF

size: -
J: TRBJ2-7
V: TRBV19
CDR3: CASSDAGRGLTGGYEQYF

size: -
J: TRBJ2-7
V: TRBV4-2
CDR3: CASSQASGTSSYEQYF

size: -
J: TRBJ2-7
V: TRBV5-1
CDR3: CASSFGDYEQYF

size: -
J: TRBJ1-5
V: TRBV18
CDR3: CASSPRDREGQPQHF

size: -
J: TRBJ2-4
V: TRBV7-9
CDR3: CASGTEVAKNIQYF

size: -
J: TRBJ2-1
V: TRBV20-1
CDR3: CSASRTSNEQFF

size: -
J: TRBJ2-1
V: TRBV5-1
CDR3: CASSLGLPGSNEQFF

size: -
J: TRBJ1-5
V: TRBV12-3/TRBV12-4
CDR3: CASTPGQGRNQPQHF

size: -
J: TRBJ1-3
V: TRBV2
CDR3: CASKAQGGPGNTIYF

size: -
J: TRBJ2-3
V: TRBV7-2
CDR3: CASSLFWRHTDTQYF

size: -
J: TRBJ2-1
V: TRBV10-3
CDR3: CAISDQDGRDEQFF

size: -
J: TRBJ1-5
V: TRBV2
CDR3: CASSGVLGGSNQPQHF

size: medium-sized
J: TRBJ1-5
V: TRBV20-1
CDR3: CSASSRTPNQPQHF

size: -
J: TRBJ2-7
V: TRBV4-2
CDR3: CASSDSSGTEGSYEQYF

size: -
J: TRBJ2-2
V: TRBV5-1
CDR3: CASSQQGDTGELFF

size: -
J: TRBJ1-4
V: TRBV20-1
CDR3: CSARRTGRPEKLFF

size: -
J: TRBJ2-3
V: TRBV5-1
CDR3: CASSPGTSGSTDTQYF

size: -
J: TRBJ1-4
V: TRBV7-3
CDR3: CASLKGAANEKLFF

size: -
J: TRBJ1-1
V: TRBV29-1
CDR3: CSVKQVLLNTEAFF

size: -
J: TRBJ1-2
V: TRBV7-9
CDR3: CASSRMTGANYGYTF

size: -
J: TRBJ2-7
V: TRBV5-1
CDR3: CASSFTGTLSPYEQYF

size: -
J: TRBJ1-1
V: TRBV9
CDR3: CASSPWDENTEAFF

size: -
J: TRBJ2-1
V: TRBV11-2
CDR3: CASSLELAGAYNEQFF

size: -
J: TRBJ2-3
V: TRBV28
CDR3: CASSSSGGGSPDTQYF

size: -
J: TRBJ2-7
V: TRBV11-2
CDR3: CASSFSGGSSYEQYF

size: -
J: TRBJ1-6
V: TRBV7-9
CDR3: CATKATNNNSPLHF

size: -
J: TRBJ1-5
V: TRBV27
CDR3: CASSRQGAAGNQPQHF

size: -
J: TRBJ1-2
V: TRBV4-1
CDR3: CASSQDEDGRPYGYTF

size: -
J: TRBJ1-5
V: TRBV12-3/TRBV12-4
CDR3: CASSRVGQGQQPQHF

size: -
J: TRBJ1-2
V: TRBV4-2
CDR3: CASSQAGEARGGGTYGYTF

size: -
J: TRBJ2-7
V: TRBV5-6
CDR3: CASSPGTEDEQYF

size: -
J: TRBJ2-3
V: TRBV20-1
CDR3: CSVLGPDTQYF

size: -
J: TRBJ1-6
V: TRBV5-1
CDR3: CASSPDSGGADSPLHF

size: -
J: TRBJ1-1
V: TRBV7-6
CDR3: CASSFAGGNTEAFF

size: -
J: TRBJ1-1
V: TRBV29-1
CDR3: CSVESRTGGTTEAFF

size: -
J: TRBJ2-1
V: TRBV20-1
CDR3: CSASRGGGNEQFF

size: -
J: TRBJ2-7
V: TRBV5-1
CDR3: CASRILAGESYEQYF

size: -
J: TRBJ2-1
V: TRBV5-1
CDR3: CASSLGQANEQFF

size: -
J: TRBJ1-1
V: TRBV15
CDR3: CATSRTERGRTEAFF

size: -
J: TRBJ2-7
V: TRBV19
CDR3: CASSQDRAYEQYF

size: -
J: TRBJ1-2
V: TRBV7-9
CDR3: CASSSQGDNGYTF

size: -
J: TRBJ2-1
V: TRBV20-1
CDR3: CRPWGGGRNEQFF

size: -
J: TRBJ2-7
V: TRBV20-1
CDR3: CSATVDSYEQYF

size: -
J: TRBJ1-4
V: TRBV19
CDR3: CASRPGTGVVNYRLFF